This T cell receptor beta chain was retrieved from a study of blood T cell repertoires in COVID-19. Study background: COVID-19 samples collected from the United States, Italy and Spain covered acute and convalescent phases. PBMCs, B-cell-depleted T cells, or T cells provided the cDNA or gDNA that made up the material.

This clone was detected only a few times. The germline V gene encodes CDR1 SNHLY and CDR2 FYNNEI. V lost 3 bases and J lost 3, with 9 bases in between. The CDR3 covers 13 residues. Original processing methods: Amplification from reference gene primers served as the basis for estimated nucleated cell counts. Libraries were prepared by immunoSEQ multiplex PCR; TCRdb keeps only in-frame clonotypes and omits some of them. The DNA was the basis for D and trimming; V, J and clone size are from that table. There are 78,000 or so clones in the sample; over 80% occur only once, and around 9.7% lies in the top ten.

Sequencing used peripheral blood. The V call is TRBV2, the J call TRBJ2-7, with a weak D call TRBD2 (6 bases). The receptor's source is a human donor in a cohort sampled during active COVID-19. This CDR3 reads CASSDRAGYEQYF. The CDR3 DNA reads as TGTGCCAGCAGTGATAGAGCGGGCTACGAGCAGTACTTC.